A single sample gave rise to the 25 T cell receptor beta chains below, sequenced in a study of cytomegalovirus exposure and HLA in healthy donors. It was with 60 Vbeta and 13 Jbeta primers that the PCR ran. Method: immunoSEQ multiplex PCR; TCRdb's copy keeps in-frame clones and lacks some. The table lists about 120,000 clones, about 8.6% of them singletons. Source material: PBMCs. The receptor set was obtained from a woman in her 40s in good health and CMV-seropositive.

CDR3 in amino acids: CARQVRGPTWNEQFF. The CDR3 DNA reads as TGTGCCAGACAGGTCAGGGGCCCTACATGGAATGAGCAGTTCTTC. The rearrangement links TRBV6-4 to TRBJ2-1, with D possibly being TRBD1 (6 bases). Trimming left V 9 bases short and J 7 bases short, with 22 bases between. Germline V gene data show CDR1 as MRHNA and CDR2 as SNTAGT. The CDR3 extends over 15 amino acids.

This clone was counted between two and nine times. CDR3 DNA sequence: TGCGCCAGCAGTAGGGACAGGGGCTACGAGCAGTACTTC. Amino acid sequence: CASSRDRGYEQYF. The V call is TRBV10-1, the J call TRBJ2-7, with 10 nucleotides matching TRBD1. The CDR3 consists of 13 residues. CDR1 WNHNN and CDR2 SYGVQD come from the germline V gene (reference sequence). The J segment lost 3 bases and the V segment lost 5 bases, leaving 1 base of the junction unmatched.

The CDR3 nucleotides are TGTGCCAGCAGCTTCCGACAGGCCTCAGATACGCAGTATTTT. Amino acids: CASSFRQASDTQYF. This chain uses TRBV5-8 with TRBJ2-3; D is perhaps TRBD1 (6 bases). The length of the CDR3 is 14 residues. Looked up from germline, CDR1 is SGHTS and CDR2 is YDEGEE. The germline V and J ends were trimmed by 2 bases and 4 bases, with 11 bases remaining between them.

The genes are TRBV4-1 and TRBJ1-3, with TRBD1 as a possible D gene (5 bases). V shed 2 bases and J shed 10 bases, with 12 bases lying between them. Germline CDR1 is MGHRA and CDR2 is YSYEKL. CDR3 length: 13 amino acids. CDR3: CASSQPPRGTIYF. The DNA of the CDR3 is TGCGCCAGCAGCCAACCCCCCCGGGGGACCATATATTTT.

The table lists this clone with a few counts. The chain uses TRBV5-1 and TRBJ2-3, with 7 positions matching TRBD1. The CDR3 totals 16 residues. J gave up 3 bases and V 1 base, and 8 bases lay outside the gene matches. Germline values: CDR1 SGHRS, CDR2 YFSETQ. Written as DNA, the CDR3 is TGCGCCAGCAGCTTGAGACAGGGCCGAGGGACAGATACGCAGTATTTT. It specifies CASSLRQGRGTDTQYF.

This clone turned up a few times. The rearrangement uses TRBV6-6 and TRBJ2-7; TRBD1 matches 9 bases. Looked up from germline, CDR1 is MNHNY and CDR2 is SVGAGI (reference sequence). The CDR3 runs 15 residues. The V and J ends lost 5 bases and 1 base, in that order; junction bases with no gene match: 6. CDR3 in DNA: TGTGCCAGCAGTGTTCCCGGACAGGGGTCCTACGAGCAGTACTTC. This codes for CASSVPGQGSYEQYF.

This chain uses TRBV7-9 with TRBJ2-5, with D tentatively TRBD1 (6 bases). Per the germline V gene, CDR1 is SEHNR and CDR2 is FQNEAQ (reference sequence). This CDR3 contains 15 residues. V was clipped by 4 bases and J by 5 bases, with 17 bases between them. The DNA of the CDR3 is TGTGCCAGCAGCTCTCGGGACATGAGAGAGGAGACCCAGTACTTC. This translates into CASSSRDMREETQYF.

V is TRBV7-6 and J is TRBJ1-4; no clear D gene. In germline, CDR1 is SGHVS, CDR2 FNYEAQ. The CDR3 loop spans 13 amino acids. Trimming pared 1 base from V and 5 bases from J, leaving 5 bases between. DNA for the CDR3: TGTGCCAGCAGCTTAGGGCGGAATGAAAAACTGTTTTTT. Amino acids: CASSLGRNEKLFF. Based on the CDR3 plus reference TRBV7-6 and TRBJ1-4, the full variable domain is GAGVSQSPRYKVTKRGQDVALRCDPISGHVSLYWYRQALGQGPEFLTYFNYEAQQDKSGLPNDRFSAERPEGSISTLTIQRTEQRDSAMYRCASSLGRNEKLFFGSGTQLSVL.

The CDR3 DNA is TGTGCCAGCAGCCTCCTCCGGGGTAGCTATGGCTACACCTTC. Translation: CASSLLRGSYGYTF. The chain has TRBV13 and TRBJ1-2; D remains unclear. Trimming took 5 bases from V and 4 from J, leaving 14 bases between them. The CDR3 contains 14 residues. Germline CDR1 reads PRHDT; CDR2 reads FYEKMQ (reference sequence).

The rearrangement links TRBV10-2 to TRBJ1-2; TRBD1 agrees at 9 bases. After removal of 7 bases from V and 7 bases from J, the junction contained 7 bases not matched to a gene. The CDR3 sequence is 13 residues long. Germline loops: CDR1 WSHSY, CDR2 SAAADI. This chain's CDR3 is CASTSTGGTGYTF. Written as DNA, the CDR3 is TGCGCCAGCACCAGCACAGGGGGCACTGGCTACACCTTC.

Comments on this clone: At the DNA level, this CDR3 is encoded by other sequences in the same sample as well. The chain links TRBV10-3 to TRBJ1-2; the D gene is possibly TRBD1 (5 bases). The CDR3 is made up of 12 amino acids. V was pared by 9 bases and J by 7 bases, with 15 bases between. Germline V gene lookup returns CDR1 ENHRY and CDR2 SYGVKD. The CDR3 loop reads CAIRQSEGGYTF. The CDR3 DNA is TGTGCCATACGACAGTCGGAGGGTGGCTACACCTTC.

The table lists this clone with a few counts. V gene TRBV30 combines with J gene TRBJ2-3; no firm D call. CDR1 GTSNPN and CDR2 SVGIG come from the germline V gene (reference sequence). This CDR3 region has 11 residues. V was pared by 8 bases and J by 3 bases, with 9 bases between. The CDR3, as DNA: TGTGCCCAAATCCATACAGATACGCAGTATTTT. Amino acids: CAQIHTDTQYF.

Only a few counts were recorded for this clone. This rearrangement joins TRBV27 to TRBJ1-6; 8 positions match TRBD1. The length of the CDR3 is 17 residues. Germline CDR1 and CDR2: MNHEY and SMNVEV (reference sequence). V dropped 5 bases and J dropped 6; count of bases not matched to a gene: 12. Here the CDR3 DNA reads TGTGCCAGCAGTCAGACAGGGGCCGAACGGTTTAATTCACCCCTCCACTTT. This translates into CASSQTGAERFNSPLHF.

This clone has just a few counts. A junction boundary mismatches the germline segment, possibly from a read error. J is TRBJ1-4 and V is TRBV7-9, with D tentatively TRBD1 (5 bases). The CDR3 sequence is 16 residues long. Germline values: CDR1 SEHNR, CDR2 FQNEAQ (reference sequence). For the CDR3, the DNA is TGTGCCGGCAGCCCACCGGATGTGGGGCCGATCGAAAAACTGTTTTTT. Translation gives CAGSPPDVGPIEKLFF.

The rearrangement joins TRBV30 to TRBJ2-5; D is perhaps TRBD2 (5 bases). The V gene's germline CDR1 is GTSNPN and CDR2 SVGIG (reference sequence). The ends were cut back, 2 bases at V and 4 bases at J, with 14 bases in the middle. This CDR3 spans 14 amino acids. The CDR3 DNA reads TGTGCCTGGAGTTCAGGCTTTCGGGGAGAGACCCAGTACTTC. As protein: CAWSSGFRGETQYF.

The chain combines TRBV6-6 with TRBJ2-7; the D gene is possibly TRBD1 (6 bases). The CDR3 has 14 amino acids. Deletions cut 1 base from V and 3 bases from J, with 10 bases between. Germline CDR1 reads MNHNY; CDR2 reads SVGAGI (reference sequence). The CDR3 here is CASSYFPGDYEQYF. Here the CDR3 DNA reads TGTGCCAGCAGTTACTTCCCAGGGGACTACGAGCAGTACTTC.

This rearrangement joins TRBV10-2 to TRBJ2-1, with D possibly TRBD2 on 6 matching bases. V lost 6 bases, J lost 0 bases, and 9 bases lay in between. Per germline, CDR1 WSHSY and CDR2 SAAADI. This CDR3 region has 14 residues. This chain's CDR3 is CASRTGDSYNEQFF. The CDR3 bases are TGCGCCAGCAGGACGGGAGACTCCTACAATGAGCAGTTCTTC.

In its sample, this clone was seen a few times. The V and J genes are TRBV30 and TRBJ2-5; 13 bases match TRBD2. Germline V gives CDR1 GTSNPN, CDR2 SVGIG (reference sequence). The CDR3 spans 15 residues. The V gene end was trimmed by 2 bases and the J gene end by 4 bases; junction bases not matched to a gene: 4. CDR3 bases: TGTGCCTGGAGTCTAGGACTAGCGGGGGCAGAGACCCAGTACTTC. Its protein product is CAWSLGLAGAETQYF.

The gene calls are TRBV4-1 and TRBJ2-7; 7 bases line up with TRBD2. This CDR3 is 19 amino acids long. V lost 0 bases, J lost 1 base, and 15 bases stayed unmatched. Germline lookup yields CDR1 MGHRA and CDR2 YSYEKL. The CDR3 here is CASSQDRSTGGRASYEQYF. CDR3 nucleotides: TGCGCCAGCAGCCAAGATCGGTCCACGGGAGGCCGAGCTTCCTACGAGCAGTACTTC.

The rearrangement joins TRBV6-5 to TRBJ1-1; tentative D call: TRBD1 (5 bases). Per germline, CDR1 MNHEY and CDR2 SVGAGI. The CDR3 is 13 amino acids. V lost 10 bases and J 5 bases, leaving 17 bases between the germline ends. The CDR3 region is CAITRGVGTEAFF. The CDR3, as DNA: TGTGCCATCACCCGGGGGGTGGGAACTGAAGCTTTCTTT.

The chain carries TRBV10-3 and TRBJ1-1; 9 bases are shared with TRBD1. The CDR3 is made up of 13 amino acids. Germline trimming cut 7 bases from V and 3 bases from J; bases unmatched to any gene: 3. The germline CDR1 and CDR2 sequences are ENHRY and SYGVKD. In nucleotides, the CDR3 is TGTGCCATCACTGGACAGGGGTACACTGAAGCTTTCTTT. Its translation is CAITGQGYTEAFF.

This clone has only a few counts. The rearrangement links TRBV27 to TRBJ1-1; tentatively, D is TRBD1 (6 bases). This CDR3 is built from 13 residues. Germline V gene sequence: CDR1 MNHEY, CDR2 SMNVEV (reference sequence). V shed 5 bases and J shed 2 bases, with 9 bases lying between them. CDR3 residues: CASSNRVNTEAFF. CDR3 sequence (DNA): TGTGCCAGCAGTAACAGGGTTAACACTGAAGCTTTCTTT.

In this sample, this clone turned up a few times. This rearrangement joins TRBV7-6 to TRBJ2-2; 9 nucleotides match TRBD2. The CDR3 spans 15 residues. V dropped 3 bases and J dropped 3; count of bases not matched to a gene: 2. CDR1 is SGHVS, CDR2 FNYEAQ, per germline. CDR3 coding DNA: TGTGCCAGCAGCTTGGGACTAGCATACACCGGGGAGCTGTTTTTT. Translated, it gives CASSLGLAYTGELFF.

This clone turned up a few times. J is TRBJ2-7 and V is TRBV10-2; 11 bases map to TRBD1. Losses at the gene ends were 6 bases for V and 1 base for J; bases not matched to a gene: 5. CDR1 is WSHSY and CDR2 is SAAADI in the germline V gene. The CDR3 contains 15 residues. The CDR3 DNA reads as TGCGCCAGCAGAATGGACAGGGGGCCTTCCTACGAGCAGTACTTC. It codes for CASRMDRGPSYEQYF.

The genes are TRBV5-4 and TRBJ2-7; D is perhaps TRBD1 (5 bases). The CDR3 extends over 14 amino acids. CDR1 is SGHNT and CDR2 is YYREEE in the germline V gene (reference sequence). V lost 1 base and J 5 bases, leaving 13 bases between the germline ends. The CDR3 nucleotides are TGTGCCAGCAGCTTGTGGACACACAGGAACGAGCAGTACTTC. This encodes CASSLWTHRNEQYF.